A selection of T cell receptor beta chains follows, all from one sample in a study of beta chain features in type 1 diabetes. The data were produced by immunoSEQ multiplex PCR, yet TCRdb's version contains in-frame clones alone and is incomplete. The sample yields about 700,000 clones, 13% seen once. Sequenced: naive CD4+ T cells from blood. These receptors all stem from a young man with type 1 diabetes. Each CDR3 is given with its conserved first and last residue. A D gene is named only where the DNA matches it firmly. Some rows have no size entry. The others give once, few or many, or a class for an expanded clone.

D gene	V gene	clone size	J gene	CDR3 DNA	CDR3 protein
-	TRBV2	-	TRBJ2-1	TGTGCCAGCAGCACTCTTTACAATGAGCAGTTCTTC	CASSTLYNEQFF
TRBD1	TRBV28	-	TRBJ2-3	TGTGCCGGACAGGGCGGAGATAGCACAGATACGCAGTATTTT	CAGQGGDSTDTQYF
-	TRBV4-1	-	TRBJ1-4	TGCGCCAGCAGCCAAGAAGGGGGTTTGCCAGAAAAACTGTTTTTT	CASSQEGGLPEKLFF
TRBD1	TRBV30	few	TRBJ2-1	TGTGCCTGGAGTTGGACAGGGGGGTACAATGAGCAGTTCTTC	CAWSWTGGYNEQFF
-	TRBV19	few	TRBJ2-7	TGTGCCAGTACCCTAAGGAGTACTTCCTACGAGCAGTACTTC	CASTLRSTSYEQYF
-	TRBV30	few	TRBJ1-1	TGTGCCTGGAGTGTAGCGGCAGGCTGGATGCCAGCTTTCTTT	CAWSVAAGWMPAFF
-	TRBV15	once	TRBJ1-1	TGTGCCACCAGCAAGGTTGTAGCGAACACTGAAGCTTTCTTT	CATSKVVANTEAFF
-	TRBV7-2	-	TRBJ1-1	TGTGCCAGCAGCTTAGCTCCGCAGGGTGGAACTGAAGCTTTCTTT	CASSLAPQGGTEAFF
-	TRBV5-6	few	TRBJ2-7	TGTGCCAGCAGCTTCTCAGGGTCCCACGAGCAGTACTTC	CASSFSGSHEQYF
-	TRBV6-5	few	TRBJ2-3	TGTGCCAGCACCGAGCCGGGGGCCACAGATACGCAGTATTTT	CASTEPGATDTQYF
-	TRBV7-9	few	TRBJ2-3	TGTGCCAGCAGCCTGCACGGCCGGGACACCGGAGGTACGCAGTATTTT	CASSLHGRDTGGTQYF
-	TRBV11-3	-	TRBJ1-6	TGTGCCACCAGCGTTAACAATTCACCCCTCCACTTT	CATSVNNSPLHF
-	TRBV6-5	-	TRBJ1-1	TGTGCCAGCAGTCGAGAGGACGCGAACACTGAAGCTTTCTTT	CASSREDANTEAFF
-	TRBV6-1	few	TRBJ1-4	TGTGCCAGCAGTGAAGCGGGAATTAATGAAAAACTGTTTTTT	CASSEAGINEKLFF
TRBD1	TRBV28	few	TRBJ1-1	TGTGCCAGCCGGGTTCCAGGGGGTATTGAAGCTTTCTTT	CASRVPGGIEAFF
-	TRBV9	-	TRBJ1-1	TGTGCCAGCAGCCCTCATTCACTGAACACTGAAGCTTTCTTT	CASSPHSLNTEAFF
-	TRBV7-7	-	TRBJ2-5	TGTGCCAGCAGCCTCCTAGCAGATCAAGAGACCCAGTACTTC	CASSLLADQETQYF
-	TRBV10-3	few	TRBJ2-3	TGTGCCATCAGTGAGTCGGTCAGGGAGGCCACAGATACGCAGTATTTT	CAISESVREATDTQYF
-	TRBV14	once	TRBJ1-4	TGTGCCAGCAGCCCCCAACGAGGCCCATATGAAAAACTGTTTTTT	CASSPQRGPYEKLFF
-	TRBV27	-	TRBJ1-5	TGTGCCAGCAGTTTATTAGGGCAGGGCAATCAGCCCCAGCATTTT	CASSLLGQGNQPQHF
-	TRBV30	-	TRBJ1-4	TGTGCCTGGGCACTCGGCCGAAGCGAAAAACTGTTTTTT	CAWALGRSEKLFF
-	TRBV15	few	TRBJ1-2	TGTGCCACCAGCTCCCCAGCAGGGAGGGAGAGCTATGGCTACACCTTC	CATSSPAGRESYGYTF
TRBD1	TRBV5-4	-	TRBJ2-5	TGTGCCAGCAGCTCGACAGGGCTCCAAGAGACCCAGTACTTC	CASSSTGLQETQYF
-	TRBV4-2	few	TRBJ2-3	TGTGCCAGCAGCCAAGATGCAGCAACAGATACGCAGTATTTT	CASSQDAATDTQYF
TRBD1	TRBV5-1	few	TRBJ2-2	TGCGCCAGCAGCTTTCACAGGGGGAACACCGGGGAGCTGTTTTTT	CASSFHRGNTGELFF
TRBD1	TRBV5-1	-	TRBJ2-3	TGCGCCAGCAGCCTGGCCGGGACAGGGGTCACAGATACGCAGTATTTT	CASSLAGTGVTDTQYF
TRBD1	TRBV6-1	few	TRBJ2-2	TGTGCCAGCAGATCGGGACAGGGGACCGGGGAGCTGTTTTTT	CASRSGQGTGELFF
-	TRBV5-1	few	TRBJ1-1	TGCGCCAGCAGCTTTCCCCCGAGGGGGGAAGCTTTCTTT	CASSFPPRGEAFF
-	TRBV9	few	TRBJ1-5	TGTGCCAGCAGCCTGGACCTGGGGTATCAGCCCCAGCATTTT	CASSLDLGYQPQHF
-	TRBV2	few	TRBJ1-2	TGTGCCAGCAGTGAAGACAGCACCTTGGGGGGCTACACCTTC	CASSEDSTLGGYTF
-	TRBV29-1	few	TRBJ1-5	TGCGGGGCGGGGGAAAAGGATCAGCCCCAGCATTTT	CGAGEKDQPQHF
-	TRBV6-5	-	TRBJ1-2	TGTGCCAGCAGCGAGCGGGGGAACTATGGCTACACCTTC	CASSERGNYGYTF
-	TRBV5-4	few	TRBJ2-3	TGTGCCAGCAGCCCGACTTTTAACCTTCGTACCTCAGATACGCAGTATTTT	CASSPTFNLRTSDTQYF
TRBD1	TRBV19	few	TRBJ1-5	TGTGCCAGTAGTATCGGACAGGGGCTCCAGCCCCAGCATTTT	CASSIGQGLQPQHF
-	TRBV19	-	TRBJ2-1	TGTGCCAGTAGTATATATAATGAGCAGTTCTTC	CASSIYNEQFF
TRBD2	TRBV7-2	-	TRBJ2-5	TGTGCCAGCAGCAGGACTAGCGGGGGTTTGGAGACCCAGTACTTC	CASSRTSGGLETQYF
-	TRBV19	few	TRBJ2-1	TGTGCCAGTAGTTCCCAAGGGACAACTGACCGGGTGGCCTACAATGAGCAGTTCTTC	CASSSQGTTDRVAYNEQFF
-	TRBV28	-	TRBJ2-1	TGTGCCAGCAGTGTCCGGGCCACAAATGAGCAGTTCTTC	CASSVRATNEQFF
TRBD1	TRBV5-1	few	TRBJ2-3	TGCGCCAGCAGCTTGCCCCGGGACAGGAGCACAGATACGCAGTATTTT	CASSLPRDRSTDTQYF
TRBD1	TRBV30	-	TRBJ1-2	TGTGCCTGGAGTGTCGCAGGGGGAAACTACTATGGCTACACCTTC	CAWSVAGGNYYGYTF
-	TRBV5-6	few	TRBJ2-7	TGTGCCAGCAGCTCGGCTTCGGACTGGCCCTACGAGCAGTACTTC	CASSSASDWPYEQYF